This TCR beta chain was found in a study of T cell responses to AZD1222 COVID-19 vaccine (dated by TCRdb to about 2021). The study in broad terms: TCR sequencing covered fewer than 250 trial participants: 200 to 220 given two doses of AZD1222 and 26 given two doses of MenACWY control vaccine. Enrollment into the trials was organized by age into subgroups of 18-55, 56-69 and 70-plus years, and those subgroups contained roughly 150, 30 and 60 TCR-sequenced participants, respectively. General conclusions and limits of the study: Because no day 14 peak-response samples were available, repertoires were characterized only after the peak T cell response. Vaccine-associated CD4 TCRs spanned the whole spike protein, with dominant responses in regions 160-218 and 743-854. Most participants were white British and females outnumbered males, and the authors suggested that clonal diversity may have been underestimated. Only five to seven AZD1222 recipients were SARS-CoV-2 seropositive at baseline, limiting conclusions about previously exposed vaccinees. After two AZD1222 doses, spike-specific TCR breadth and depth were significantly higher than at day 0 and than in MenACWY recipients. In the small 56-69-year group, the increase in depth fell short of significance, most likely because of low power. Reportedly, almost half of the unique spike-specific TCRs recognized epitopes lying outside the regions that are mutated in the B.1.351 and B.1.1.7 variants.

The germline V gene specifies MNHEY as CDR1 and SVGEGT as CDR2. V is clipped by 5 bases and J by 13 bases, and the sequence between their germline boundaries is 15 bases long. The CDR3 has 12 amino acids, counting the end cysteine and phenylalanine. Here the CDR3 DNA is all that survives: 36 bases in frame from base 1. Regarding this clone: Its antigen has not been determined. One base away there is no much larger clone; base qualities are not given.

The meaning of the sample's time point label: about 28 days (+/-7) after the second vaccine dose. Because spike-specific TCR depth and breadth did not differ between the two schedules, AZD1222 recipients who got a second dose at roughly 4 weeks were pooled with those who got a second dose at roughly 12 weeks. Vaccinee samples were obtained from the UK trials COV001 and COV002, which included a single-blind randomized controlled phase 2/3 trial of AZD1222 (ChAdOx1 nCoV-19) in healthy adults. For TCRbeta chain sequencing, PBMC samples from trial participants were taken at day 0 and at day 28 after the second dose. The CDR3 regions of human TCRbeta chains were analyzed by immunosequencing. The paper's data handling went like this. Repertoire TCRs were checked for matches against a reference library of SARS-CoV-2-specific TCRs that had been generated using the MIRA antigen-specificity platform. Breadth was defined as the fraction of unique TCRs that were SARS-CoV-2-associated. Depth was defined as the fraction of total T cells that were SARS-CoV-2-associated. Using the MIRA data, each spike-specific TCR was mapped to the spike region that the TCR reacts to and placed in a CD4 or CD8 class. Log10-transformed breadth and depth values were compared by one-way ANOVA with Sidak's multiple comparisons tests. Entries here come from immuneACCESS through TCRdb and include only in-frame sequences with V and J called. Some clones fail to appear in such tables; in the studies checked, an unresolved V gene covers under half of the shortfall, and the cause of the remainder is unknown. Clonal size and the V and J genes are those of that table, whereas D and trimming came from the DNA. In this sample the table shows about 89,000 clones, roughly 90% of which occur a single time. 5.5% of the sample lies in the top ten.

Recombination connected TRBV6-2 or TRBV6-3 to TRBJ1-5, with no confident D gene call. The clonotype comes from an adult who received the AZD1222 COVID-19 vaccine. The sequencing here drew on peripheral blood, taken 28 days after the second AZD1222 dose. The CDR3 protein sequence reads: CASSLGSPVQHF. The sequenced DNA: TGTGCCAGCAGTCTCGGGTCTCCCGTACAGCATTTT.